The entry below describes one T cell receptor (beta chain). The CDR3 loop spans 14 amino acids. The germline CDR1 and CDR2 sequences are SNHLY and FYNNEI. V was cut by 2 bases and J by 1 base, with 6 bases left in between. The sample originates from a study of blood T cell repertoires in COVID-19. Study context: Acute and convalescent COVID-19 specimens originated in the United States, Italy and Spain.

The repertoire was sequenced with immunoSEQ multiplex PCR; TCRdb's copy has only in-frame clones and lacks some. The sample consists of 25,000 or so clones, under 90% of them appearing once. This receptor was taken from a woman over 75 with acute or convalescent COVID-19. Sequencing was performed on peripheral blood. The J gene is TRBJ1-5, the V gene TRBV2, with unresolved D. CDR3 nucleotides: TGTGCCAGCAGTGAATGGAGCAGCAATCAGCCCCAGCATTTT. It codes for CASSEWSSNQPQHF.